Below are 18 T cell receptor beta chains sequenced from a single sample in a study of CXCR3-negative and CXCR3-positive naive CD8 T cells. Whole-study findings and limits: CXCR3-positive naive cells had more hydrophobic TRB CDR3s than CXCR3-negative naive cells.

UMI-labeled 5' RACE yielded the TRB cDNA libraries. TCRdb re-called the 5' RACE reads and catalogs CDR3 proteins one per entry, DNA excluded. This sample contains approximately 98,000 distinct CDR3 sequences. No cognate antigen is known for these TCRs. The sample comprised naive CXCR3+ CD8+ T cells from blood. Specified subset: CD45RO-CCR7+CD27+CD95- naive CD8+ T cells expressing CXCR3 (TNR3+). These receptor sequences come from a human donor in good health. Some clones in this sample may be carry-over from other donors' samples.

The chain recombines TRBV29-1 with TRBJ2-7; no DNA is available, so the TRBD1 call from TCRdb remains unchecked. CDR3 length: 15 amino acids. In germline, CDR1 is SQVTM, CDR2 ANQGSEA. The CDR3 here is CSVEERGLSSYEQYF.

The chain combines TRBV23-1 with TRBJ2-1; TCRdb proposes TRBD1, but this gene call is untestable without DNA. TRBV23-1 is an ORF, and what it does is uncertain. This CDR3 spans 13 amino acids. CDR3 sequence reads: CASSPQGYNEQFF.

This rearrangement joins TRBV4-1 to TRBJ2-7; the D gene TCRdb calls, TRBD1, cannot be checked with no DNA. The CDR3 consists of 13 residues. The germline V gene has CDR1 MGHRA and CDR2 YSYEKL. The CDR3 region is CASSPTQGYEQYF.

This sequence joins TRBV7-3 and TRBJ2-1; TCRdb indicates TRBD1, and absent DNA this call remains unverified. CDR1 SGHTA and CDR2 FQGTGA come from the germline V gene. The CDR3 is 16 residues long. The CDR3 sequence is CASSLSAPSSYNEQFF.

The chain uses TRBV19 and TRBJ2-7; as DNA is missing, the TRBD1 call by TCRdb cannot be tested. The CDR3 has 16 residues. Germline values: CDR1 LNHDA, CDR2 SQIVND (reference sequence). The CDR3 protein is CASHSSGTGGFYEQYF.

The CDR3 sequence is CSVEDLEGREETQYF. V gene TRBV29-1 combines with J gene TRBJ2-5; the D call from TCRdb, TRBD2, cannot be confirmed without DNA. CDR3 size: 15 residues. Looked up from germline, CDR1 is SQVTM and CDR2 is ANQGSEA.

CDR3 sequence: CASRPNGQDGNEQFF. The rearrangement uses TRBV4-3 and TRBJ2-1; TCRdb's D gene call, TRBD1, goes unchecked for lack of DNA. CDR1 is LGHNA and CDR2 is YSLEER in the germline V gene. CDR3 length equals 15 residues.

The rearrangement links TRBV7-9 to TRBJ1-5; as DNA is missing, the TRBD1 call by TCRdb cannot be tested. Germline V gene sequence: CDR1 SEHNR, CDR2 FQNEAQ (reference sequence). The CDR3 has 14 residues. CDR3 region: CASSLGQGNQPQHF. The complete variable domain, with remaining parts taken from reference TRBV7-9 and TRBJ1-5, reads DTGVSQNPRHKITKRGQNVTFRCDPISEHNRLYWYRQTLGQGPEFLTYFQNEAQLEKSRLLSDRFSAERPKGSFSTLEIQRTEQGDSAMYLCASSLGQGNQPQHFGDGTRLSIL.

The rearrangement uses TRBV29-1 and TRBJ2-5; absent DNA, TCRdb's TRBD1 call cannot be checked. The germline V gene encodes CDR1 SQVTM and CDR2 ANQGSEA. This CDR3 has 13 residues. The CDR3 protein is CSVSEGVRETQYF.

This chain links TRBV29-1 with TRBJ2-3; TCRdb selects TRBD1, and the lack of DNA leaves this call unchecked. Germline V lookup: CDR1 SQVTM, CDR2 ANQGSEA. The CDR3 runs to 13 residues. The CDR3 spells CSVRQGMRDTQYF.

The J gene is TRBJ1-1, the V gene TRBV25-1. The CDR3 sequence is 12 residues long. The germline CDR1 and CDR2 sequences are MGHDK and SYGVNS. The CDR3 is CASISTGTEAFF.

The chain combines TRBV7-2 with TRBJ1-2; the D gene TCRdb calls, TRBD1, cannot be checked with no DNA. This CDR3 is 15 amino acids long. The V gene's germline CDR1 is SGHTA and CDR2 FQGNSA. CDR3 loop: CASTHPSGVSYGYTF.

The chain uses TRBV5-5 and TRBJ2-1; TCRdb designates TRBD2, a call that cannot be tested without DNA. The CDR3 spans 13 residues. Per germline, CDR1 SGHKS and CDR2 YYEKEE (reference sequence). The CDR3 sequence: CASSFGLAGGQFF.

The genes are TRBV4-2 and TRBJ1-1. The CDR3 runs to 13 residues. Per germline, CDR1 LGHNA and CDR2 YNFKEQ. The CDR3 protein is CASGPWGNTEAFF.

The V call is TRBV29-1, the J call TRBJ1-1. Germline CDR1 SQVTM, CDR2 ANQGSEA. The CDR3 consists of 12 residues. The CDR3: CSVDGWNTEAFF.

The chain links TRBV5-5 to TRBJ2-7; TCRdb's D call, TRBD1, is unchecked because there is no DNA. CDR1 is SGHKS and CDR2 is YYEKEE in the germline V gene (reference sequence). The CDR3 consists of 15 residues. The CDR3: CASSLRGTGPYEQYF.

The rearrangement links TRBV28 to TRBJ2-7; TCRdb's D call of TRBD1 is untestable without DNA. The CDR3 is 14 residues long. In germline, CDR1 is MDHEN, CDR2 SYDVKM. CDR3 region: CASSFRDSSLEQYF.

The chain uses TRBV6-5 and TRBJ2-5; TCRdb's D call of TRBD2 is untestable without DNA. The germline gives CDR1 MNHEY, CDR2 SVGAGI. The CDR3 length is 17 residues. The CDR3: CASSYSLAGGPGETQYF.